The text below deals with one T cell receptor beta chain. Its specific antigen is unknown. No base quality information exists; no much larger clone differs at one position. The sample's time point label is to be understood as: recipient sample about 28 days before transplant, after cytoreduction. Blood samples were obtained from recipients approximately 28 days before transplant and at days 30, 100 and 180 after transplant. Nuclei Lysis Solution was used to extract genomic DNA from fresh or cryopreserved unfractionated peripheral blood mononuclear cells. From the cysteine through the phenylalanine, the CDR3 covers 13 amino acids. CDR3 DNA is the only sequence kept; it has 39 bases, read in frame from the first base. The germline V gene encodes CDR1 SQVTM and CDR2 ANQGSEA. V ends up 4 bases short and J 3 bases short, with an unmatched junction base count of 5. The entry originates in a study of T cell clonotyping in hematopoietic cell transplantation (dated by TCRdb to the early 2020s). Describing the broader study: Recipient samples taken before transplant were collected after cytoreduction. In the study, some 140 blood samples were gathered from a few dozen consecutive transplant recipients and their related donors. Patients were recruited between September 2015 and 2017 and followed until September 2020 or death.

Summary of the overall study and its limitations: Broader posttransplant TCR repertoire diversity was predicted by donor and pretransplant recipient Inverse Simpson Index values. Only a small fraction of recipient repertoires overlapped donor repertoires, with over 95% appearing de novo at the given depth. The sample size was limited and the cells went unsorted, which meant the CD4 and CD8 repertoire contributions could not be told apart. Recipient TCR diversity fell after transplant, with pathologically expanded clonotypes rising progressively from day 30 to day 180.

With the immunoSEQ assay, which is a bias-controlled multiplex PCR relying on V- and J-specific primers, TCR beta CDR3 regions were amplified from genomic DNA. A proprietary barcode and Illumina adapter sequences were added to the CDR3 amplicons in a second PCR step. An Illumina MiSeq instrument was used for sequencing of the CDR3 libraries. The paper's data handling went like this. Export and quality control were performed with immunoSEQ Analyzer 3.0, and downstream analyses were performed with R Bioconductor and Immunarch. Only productive rearrangements in the normalized downsampled data set were used to calculate repertoire metrics. Pathologically expanded clonotypes were defined as those larger than 5 templates in the normalized cohort. The Inverse Simpson Index served as the measure of repertoire diversity. CMV-specificity analyses were carried out on the non-normalized data set to capture all clonotypes. This immuneACCESS table, as held by TCRdb, lists in-frame sequences with V and J called but not all clones. Of the missing ones, under half trace to an unresolved V gene in checked studies; the others have no known cause. That table furnishes V, J and clone size, whereas the DNA furnished D and trimming. This sample is represented by 45,000 or so clones; roughly four fifths of them were singletons. The top ten hold about 5.4% of the sample.

Recombination linked TRBV29-1 to TRBJ1-1, with 7 middle bases fitting TRBD1. This TCR came from a man aged 55-75 years with myelodysplastic syndrome. Some clones in this sample may be carry-over from other donors' samples. Source: peripheral blood mononuclear cells, taken before stem cell transplant. Here is the DNA: TGCAGCGTTGGAGCAGGGGGTGACACTGAAGCTTTCTTT. It encodes CSVGAGGDTEAFF.